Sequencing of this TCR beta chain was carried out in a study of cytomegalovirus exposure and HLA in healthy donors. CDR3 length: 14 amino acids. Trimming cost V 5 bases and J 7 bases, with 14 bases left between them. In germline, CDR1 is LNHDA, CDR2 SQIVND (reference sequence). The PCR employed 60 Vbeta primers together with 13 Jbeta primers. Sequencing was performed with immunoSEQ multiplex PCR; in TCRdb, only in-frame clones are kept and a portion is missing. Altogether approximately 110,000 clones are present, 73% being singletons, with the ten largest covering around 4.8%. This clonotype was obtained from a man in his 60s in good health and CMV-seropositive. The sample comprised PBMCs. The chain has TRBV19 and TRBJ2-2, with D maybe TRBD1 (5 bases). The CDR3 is CASSSTVMIGELFF. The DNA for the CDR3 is TGTGCCAGTAGTTCGACAGTAATGATCGGGGAGCTGTTTTTT.